Below are 15 T cell receptor beta chains sequenced from a single sample in a study of shared clonotypes between healthy human individuals. Naivety among CD8 cells was defined by CD45RO negativity and positive CCR7 selection, thereby excluding terminally differentiated effector memory CD45RA+ cells. Produced via immunoSEQ multiplex PCR; TCRdb's table is partial and in-frame only. The sample has about 2.1 million clones; just over 90% are singletons. The source material was naive CD8+ T cells from PBMCs. Every receptor here comes from a man in his late teens or twenties in good health. Some clones in this sample may be carry-over from other donors' samples.

This chain joins TRBV28 and TRBJ2-1; 7 bases fit TRBD2. This CDR3 is 16 amino acids long. The J segment lost 7 bases and the V segment lost 1 base, leaving 10 bases of the junction unmatched. The V gene's germline CDR1 is MDHEN and CDR2 SYDVKM. CDR3 DNA sequence: TGTGCCAGCAGTTTATTCTGGCGGGAGATCGGAAATGAGCAGTTCTTC. It encodes CASSLFWREIGNEQFF. Together with reference TRBV28 and TRBJ2-1, the CDR3 gives the full variable domain: DVKVTQSSRYLVKRTGEKVFLECVQDMDHENMFWYRQDPGLGLRLIYFSYDVKMKEKGDIPEGYSVSREKKERFSLILESASTNQTSMYLCASSLFWREIGNEQFFGPGTRLTVL.

The chain has TRBV28 and TRBJ1-2; weak D call: TRBD1 (5 bases). Germline V gene lookup returns CDR1 MDHEN and CDR2 SYDVKM. This CDR3 spans 16 amino acids. V lost 8 bases and J 4 bases, leaving 23 bases between the germline ends. The CDR3 nucleotides are TGTGCCAGCCTACCATTCCTGGAAACCCAGGGCTATGGCTACACCTTC. It yields the protein CASLPFLETQGYGYTF.

The V call is TRBV11-2, the J call TRBJ2-1; 10 bases align to TRBD2. V was clipped by 4 bases and J by 4 bases; unmatched bases: 7. The germline V gene encodes CDR1 SGHAT and CDR2 FQNNGV. This CDR3 contains 16 residues. In nucleotides, the CDR3 is TGTGCCAGCAGCTCTCGAGCGGGAGGGGGATACAATGAGCAGTTCTTC. This sequence encodes CASSSRAGGGYNEQFF.

V gene TRBV9 combines with J gene TRBJ2-7; D gene uncertain. Trimming pared 0 bases from V and 6 bases from J, leaving 10 bases between. The CDR3 runs 13 residues. Looked up from germline, CDR1 is SGDLS and CDR2 is YYNGEE. This chain's CDR3 is CASSVAKTSEQYF. The CDR3, as DNA: TGTGCCAGCAGCGTAGCTAAGACGAGCGAGCAGTACTTC.

This clone has a single count. This sequence joins TRBV7-3 and TRBJ2-1; 10 positions agree with TRBD2. The CDR3 has 16 amino acids. V lost 0 bases and J lost 2; bases outside the gene matches: 1. Germline CDR1 SGHTA, CDR2 FQGTGA. CDR3 protein: CASSLTLAGPYNEQFF. DNA of the CDR3: TGTGCCAGCAGCTTAACACTAGCGGGACCCTACAATGAGCAGTTCTTC. The full variable domain, completed using reference TRBV7-3 and TRBJ2-1, is GAGVSQTPSNKVTEKGKYVELRCDPISGHTALYWYRQSLGQGPEFLIYFQGTGAADDSGLPNDRFFAVRPEGSVSTLKIQRTERGDSAVYLCASSLTLAGPYNEQFFGPGTRLTVL.

V is TRBV2 and J is TRBJ2-7, with 7 bases matching TRBD1. V shed 0 bases and J 6 bases; nucleotides not matched to a gene: 17. There are 18 residues in the CDR3. CDR1 and CDR2 from the germline V gene are SNHLY and FYNNEI. CDR3 amino acids: CASSEALTQGVYFTEQYF. CDR3 bases: TGTGCCAGCAGTGAAGCGCTTACGCAGGGGGTTTATTTTACCGAGCAGTACTTC.

J is TRBJ2-1 and V is TRBV6-1; 7 bases align to TRBD1. J lost 7 bases, V lost 3 bases, and 9 bases had no gene match. Looked up from germline, CDR1 is MNHNS and CDR2 is SASEGT. CDR3 length: 15 residues. CDR3 nucleotides: TGTGCCAGCAGTGAGTGGCAGGGGGTAACTAATGAGCAGTTCTTC. Residues: CASSEWQGVTNEQFF.

V gene TRBV4-1 combines with J gene TRBJ2-3; D is ambiguous. Germline-derived CDR1 and CDR2 are MGHRA and YSYEKL. Trimming pared 3 bases from V and 0 bases from J, leaving 7 bases between. The CDR3 consists of 14 residues. The CDR3 sequence is CASSQWGSTDTQYF. In DNA form, the CDR3 reads TGCGCCAGCAGCCAGTGGGGAAGCACAGATACGCAGTATTTT.

The genes are TRBV4-3 and TRBJ2-1; TRBD1 matches at 9 bases. CDR3 length equals 14 residues. From germline, CDR1 is LGHNA and CDR2 YSLEER. Unmatched junction bases numbered 4, after V lost 3 bases and J lost 7 bases. The CDR3 nucleotides read TGCGCCAGCAGCCAGGGGACAGGGAGAAATGAGCAGTTCTTC. As protein: CASSQGTGRNEQFF.

This clone was counted once. V usage is TRBV7-9 and J usage is TRBJ2-1, with D perhaps TRBD1 (6 bases). Trimming pared 5 bases from V and 3 bases from J, leaving 11 bases between. The CDR3 is made up of 14 amino acids. Germline values: CDR1 SEHNR, CDR2 FQNEAQ (reference sequence). The CDR3 sequence: CASSAPRGYNEQFF. In DNA form, the CDR3 reads TGTGCCAGCAGCGCACCCAGGGGCTACAATGAGCAGTTCTTC.

Here the CDR3 DNA reads TGCGCCAGCAGTGACATTTGGAGGGAGCCCTTTACCGGGGAGCTGTTTTTT. It codes for CASSDIWREPFTGELFF. The J gene is TRBJ2-2, the V gene TRBV10-2; possibly TRBD2 for D (6 bases). The CDR3 is 17 amino acids. Germline CDR1 reads WSHSY; CDR2 reads SAAADI. Trimming pared 3 bases from V and 5 bases from J, leaving 19 bases between.

The V gene is TRBV7-9, the J gene TRBJ2-2; 7 positions match TRBD1. The CDR3 totals 15 residues. Germline loops: CDR1 SEHNR, CDR2 FQNEAQ (reference sequence). Trimming took 5 bases from V and 2 from J; bases not matched to a gene: 5. For the CDR3, the DNA is TGTGCCAGCAGCACTCGGGACAGTAACACCGGGGAGCTGTTTTTT. This encodes CASSTRDSNTGELFF.

The chain recombines TRBV14 with TRBJ2-7; 9 bases are a match to TRBD2. Looked up from germline, CDR1 is SGHDN and CDR2 is FVKESK. CDR3 length: 16 residues. V lost 5 bases and J lost 6; bases outside the gene matches: 14. CDR3 bases: TGTGCCAGCAGCGAAGGGGAGGGACTAGCACGATCCGAGCAGTACTTC. Its protein is CASSEGEGLARSEQYF.

This clone was recorded only once. J is TRBJ2-3 and V is TRBV6-6; 7 bases map to TRBD2. Germline V CDR1 and CDR2: MNHNY, SVGAGI (reference sequence). Losses at the gene ends were 5 bases for V and 6 bases for J; bases not matched to a gene: 14. CDR3 length: 16 residues. CDR3 residues: CASSSFEAPLADTQYF. DNA for the CDR3: TGTGCCAGCAGTAGTTTCGAGGCCCCACTAGCGGATACGCAGTATTTT.

This clone was observed once. V gene TRBV4-1 combines with J gene TRBJ2-7; TRBD2 matches 7 bases. The CDR3 runs 19 residues. Germline V gene data show CDR1 as MGHRA and CDR2 as YSYEKL. With V trimmed by 2 bases and J by 4 bases, 20 bases remained unmatched. The CDR3 DNA reads TGCGCCAGCAGCCAAATCCCGGCGGGGCTTGCGGGAGAATTTTACGAGCAGTACTTC. Protein product: CASSQIPAGLAGEFYEQYF.